This is a list of T cell receptor beta chains from one sample in a study of chemoradiotherapy in HPV16-positive cancers. Profiling relied on immunoSEQ multiplex PCR, and the TCRdb table lists in-frame clones only, not all of them. The table includes approximately 2,300 clones, 70% to 90% detected once. The input for sequencing was tumor tissue, taken from a patient who underwent chemoradiotherapy. The receptors come from a human donor with HPV-associated anogenital cancer. CDR3s include the opening cysteine and the closing phenylalanine or tryptophan. The order of the fields is J gene, V gene, D gene, clone size, CDR3 protein, CDR3 DNA. A D gene is named only where the DNA matches it firmly. Clone size is stated in some rows and not others, as once, few, many or a class when expanded.

J: TRBJ2-5
V: TRBV7-9
D: .
size: .
CDR3: CASSLKGWQQETQYF
DNA: TGTGCCAGCAGCCTCAAAGGGTGGCAGCAAGAGACCCAGTACTTC

J: TRBJ2-2
V: TRBV6-6
D: .
size: once
CDR3: CASTWERLNTGELFF
DNA: TGTGCCAGCACCTGGGAGCGGTTGAACACCGGGGAGCTGTTTTTT

J: TRBJ2-5
V: TRBV7-2
D: .
size: once
CDR3: CASSLVSGSQETQYF
DNA: TGTGCCAGCAGCTTAGTATCGGGGTCCCAAGAGACCCAGTACTTC

J: TRBJ2-7
V: TRBV30
D: .
size: .
CDR3: CAWSVEGKPYEQYF
DNA: TGTGCCTGGAGTGTGGAGGGGAAACCCTACGAGCAGTACTTC

J: TRBJ2-5
V: TRBV12-5
D: .
size: once
CDR3: CASGSPAGETQYF
DNA: TGTGCTAGTGGTTCCCCCGCGGGGGAGACCCAGTACTTC

J: TRBJ1-4
V: TRBV7-3
D: .
size: .
CDR3: CASSSGQPTNEKLFF
DNA: TGTGCCAGCAGTTCAGGACAGCCTACTAATGAAAAACTGTTTTTT

J: TRBJ1-2
V: TRBV28
D: .
size: .
CDR3: CAIQQVPGGFYYGYTF
DNA: TGTGCCATCCAACAAGTTCCGGGAGGCTTCTACTATGGCTACACCTTC

J: TRBJ1-6
V: TRBV7-9
D: TRBD1
size: .
CDR3: CASKPGQGGSNSPLHF
DNA: TGTGCCAGCAAACCGGGACAGGGCGGTAGTAATTCACCCCTCCACTTT

J: TRBJ2-5
V: TRBV12-5
D: TRBD2
size: .
CDR3: CASGLVLSGSMVETQYF
DNA: TGTGCTAGTGGTTTGGTCCTTAGCGGGAGTATGGTAGAGACCCAGTACTTC

J: TRBJ2-1
V: TRBV6-5
D: TRBD2
size: .
CDR3: CASSPSGAVPNEQFF
DNA: TGTGCCAGCAGTCCTAGCGGGGCGGTTCCCAATGAGCAGTTCTTC

J: TRBJ2-2
V: TRBV30
D: .
size: once
CDR3: CAWGEFSGGELFF
DNA: TGTGCCTGGGGGGAATTTAGCGGCGGGGAGCTGTTTTTT

J: TRBJ2-1
V: TRBV11-2
D: TRBD2
size: .
CDR3: CASSFAGREYNEQFF
DNA: TGTGCCAGCAGCTTTGCGGGGAGGGAATACAATGAGCAGTTCTTC

J: TRBJ2-5
V: TRBV9
D: .
size: .
CDR3: CASSSLGGGDQETQYF
DNA: TGTGCCAGCAGCTCTCTAGGAGGGGGCGACCAAGAGACCCAGTACTTC

J: TRBJ1-1
V: TRBV4-3
D: .
size: once
CDR3: CASSQGPGGPNTEAFF
DNA: TGCGCCAGCAGCCAAGGGCCCGGGGGACCGAACACTGAAGCTTTCTTT

J: TRBJ2-7
V: TRBV19
D: .
size: once
CDR3: CASSMLAEGYEQYF
DNA: TGTGCCAGTAGTATGCTAGCCGAGGGCTACGAGCAGTACTTC

J: TRBJ1-2
V: TRBV5-6
D: TRBD1
size: once
CDR3: CASSFGDRAPLSGYTF
DNA: TGTGCCAGCAGCTTCGGTGACAGGGCCCCGTTGAGTGGCTACACCTTC

J: TRBJ2-3
V: TRBV11-1
D: .
size: .
CDR3: CASSLLEADTQYF
DNA: TGTGCCAGCAGCTTACTTGAGGCAGATACGCAGTATTTT

J: TRBJ2-3
V: TRBV7-2
D: .
size: few
CDR3: CASSLRTGWGTDTQYF
DNA: TGTGCCAGCAGCTTAAGAACAGGGTGGGGCACAGATACGCAGTATTTT

J: TRBJ2-1
V: TRBV7-9
D: .
size: .
CDR3: CASSFSGVGYNEQFF
DNA: TGTGCCAGCAGCTTTTCGGGAGTTGGATACAATGAGCAGTTCTTC

J: TRBJ2-1
V: TRBV7-3
D: TRBD1
size: .
CDR3: CASSLDRGHEQFF
DNA: TGTGCCAGCAGCCTGGACAGGGGGCATGAGCAGTTCTTC

J: TRBJ1-2
V: TRBV29-1
D: .
size: .
CDR3: CSVELSFGAGYTF
DNA: TGCAGCGTTGAATTATCTTTCGGGGCTGGCTACACCTTC

J: TRBJ1-5
V: TRBV18
D: .
size: .
CDR3: CASSWKREQPQHF
DNA: TGTGCCAGCTCATGGAAGAGGGAACAGCCCCAGCATTTT

J: TRBJ1-1
V: TRBV28
D: .
size: .
CDR3: CASSLRGHLNTEAFF
DNA: TGTGCCAGCAGTTTAAGGGGACACCTAAACACTGAAGCTTTCTTT

J: TRBJ1-4
V: TRBV7-9
D: .
size: .
CDR3: CASSLASGNEKLFF
DNA: TGTGCCAGCAGCTTAGCGTCAGGGAATGAAAAACTGTTTTTT

J: TRBJ1-3
V: TRBV18
D: .
size: .
CDR3: CASSGTGGYSGNTIYF
DNA: TGTGCCAGCTCCGGTACGGGAGGTTACTCTGGAAACACCATATATTTT

J: TRBJ1-2
V: TRBV19
D: .
size: .
CDR3: CASSALDIPYGYTF
DNA: TGTGCCAGTAGTGCCCTGGACATACCGTATGGCTACACCTTC

J: TRBJ2-7
V: TRBV5-1
D: .
size: .
CDR3: CASSLAERRGEQYF
DNA: TGCGCCAGCAGCTTAGCCGAAAGACGAGGGGAGCAGTACTTC

J: TRBJ2-3
V: TRBV6-5
D: .
size: few
CDR3: CASSYSIGSTDTQYF
DNA: TGTGCCAGCAGTTACTCAATAGGGAGCACAGATACGCAGTATTTT

J: TRBJ2-7
V: TRBV6-5
D: .
size: .
CDR3: CASSYRQGEQYF
DNA: TGTGCCAGCAGTTACCGCCAGGGGGAGCAGTACTTC

J: TRBJ2-3
V: TRBV5-1
D: TRBD1
size: .
CDR3: CASSSGQGADTQYF
DNA: TGCGCCAGCAGCTCCGGACAGGGAGCAGATACGCAGTATTTT

J: TRBJ2-5
V: TRBV30
D: .
size: few
CDR3: CAWSHGAGKETQYF
DNA: TGTGCCTGGAGTCACGGGGCGGGGAAAGAGACCCAGTACTTC

J: TRBJ2-1
V: TRBV5-1
D: .
size: .
CDR3: CASSLAGDYNEQFF
DNA: TGCGCCAGCAGCTTGGCCGGGGACTACAATGAGCAGTTCTTC

J: TRBJ1-4
V: TRBV2
D: .
size: .
CDR3: CASAPWDVGEKLFF
DNA: TGTGCCAGTGCACCCTGGGACGTGGGAGAAAAACTGTTTTTT

J: TRBJ2-1
V: TRBV7-3
D: .
size: .
CDR3: CASSQMGPSYNEQFF
DNA: TGTGCCAGCAGCCAAATGGGGCCCTCCTACAATGAGCAGTTCTTC

J: TRBJ2-7
V: TRBV14
D: .
size: .
CDR3: CASSLIYGSEQYF
DNA: TGTGCCAGCAGCCTTATCTACGGGAGTGAGCAGTACTTC

J: TRBJ1-4
V: TRBV6-5
D: .
size: .
CDR3: CASRDPREGNEKLFF
DNA: TGTGCCAGCAGGGACCCCAGGGAGGGAAATGAAAAACTGTTTTTT

J: TRBJ2-2
V: TRBV13
D: TRBD2
size: once
CDR3: CASSSLAGGNTGELFF
DNA: TGTGCCAGCAGCTCCCTAGCGGGAGGAAACACCGGGGAGCTGTTTTTT

J: TRBJ1-1
V: TRBV27
D: TRBD1
size: .
CDR3: CASSSTGGARSDTEAFF
DNA: TGTGCCAGCTCTTCTACAGGGGGCGCCAGGTCTGACACTGAAGCTTTCTTT

J: TRBJ2-1
V: TRBV7-9
D: .
size: .
CDR3: CASSFLHLGVNEQFF
DNA: TGTGCCAGCAGCTTCCTCCACCTAGGGGTCAATGAGCAGTTCTTC

J: TRBJ2-2
V: TRBV19
D: .
size: .
CDR3: CASKKATNTGELFF
DNA: TGTGCCAGTAAAAAGGCAACCAACACCGGGGAGCTGTTTTTT

J: TRBJ1-4
V: TRBV18
D: .
size: .
CDR3: CASSQMANEKLFF
DNA: TGTGCCAGCTCCCAGATGGCCAATGAAAAACTGTTTTTT

J: TRBJ1-2
V: TRBV28
D: .
size: .
CDR3: CASSLSNYGYTF
DNA: TGTGCCAGCAGTTTGAGTAACTATGGCTACACCTTC

J: TRBJ2-1
V: TRBV7-2
D: TRBD2
size: .
CDR3: CASSPGLAAHNEQFF
DNA: TGTGCCAGCAGCCCGGGACTAGCGGCCCACAATGAGCAGTTCTTC